A single sample is the source of the 5 T cell receptor beta chains below, sequenced in a study of T cell changes during pregnancy in multiple sclerosis. Generated by immunoSEQ multiplex PCR, the TCRdb table keeps only in-frame clones and is missing some. The sample consists of under 80,000 clones, about 89% of them appearing once. Specimen: CD4+ T cells from peripheral blood mononuclear cells, collected in the second trimester of pregnancy. These receptors were collected from a female donor with multiple sclerosis, enrolled in a pregnancy study.

The chain carries TRBV5-6 and TRBJ2-4; tentatively, D is TRBD2 (6 bases). Trimming left V 4 bases short and J 7 bases short, with 9 bases between. Per germline, CDR1 SGHDT and CDR2 YYEEEE. This CDR3 spans 12 amino acids. The DNA of the CDR3 is TGTGCCAGCAGCCCCGCGGGGAACATTCAGTACTTC. This codes for CASSPAGNIQYF.

This clone appeared once. This chain connects TRBV9 to TRBJ2-2; TRBD1 matches 12 bases. CDR1 and CDR2 (germline): SGDLS, YYNGEE. V shed 0 bases and J 6 bases; nucleotides not matched to a gene: 6. This CDR3 contains 17 residues. The CDR3 sequence: CASSVVGTGGWAGELFF. The DNA of the CDR3 is TGTGCCAGCAGCGTAGTAGGGACAGGGGGCTGGGCCGGGGAGCTGTTTTTT.

This clone was detected once. J is TRBJ2-3 and V is TRBV5-6, with unresolved D. The CDR3 totals 14 residues. Germline CDR1 and CDR2: SGHDT and YYEEEE. V lost 1 base and J 2 bases, leaving 8 bases between the germline ends. CDR3 DNA sequence: TGTGCCAGCAGCTTGAACTTATACACAGATACGCAGTATTTT. It specifies CASSLNLYTDTQYF.

This chain links TRBV7-3 with TRBJ2-5, with D uncertain. This CDR3 has 12 residues. V was shortened by 2 bases and J by 5 bases, with 6 bases between the two germline ends. From germline, CDR1 is SGHTA and CDR2 FQGTGA. The CDR3 spells CASSLDGETQYF. CDR3 DNA: TGTGCCAGCAGCTTAGACGGGGAGACCCAGTACTTC. Variable domain in full (rest from reference TRBV7-3 and TRBJ2-5): GAGVSQTPSNKVTEKGKYVELRCDPISGHTALYWYRQSLGQGPEFLIYFQGTGAADDSGLPNDRFFAVRPEGSVSTLKIQRTERGDSAVYLCASSLDGETQYFGPGTRLLVL.

The chain recombines TRBV9 with TRBJ2-1; 11 bases fit TRBD2. Unmatched junction bases numbered 7, after V lost 4 bases and J lost 4 bases. This CDR3 is 16 amino acids long. The germline gives CDR1 SGDLS, CDR2 YYNGEE. The CDR3 sequence: CASSPPGTSGYNEQFF. The CDR3 DNA is TGTGCCAGCAGCCCCCCCGGGACTAGCGGTTACAATGAGCAGTTCTTC.